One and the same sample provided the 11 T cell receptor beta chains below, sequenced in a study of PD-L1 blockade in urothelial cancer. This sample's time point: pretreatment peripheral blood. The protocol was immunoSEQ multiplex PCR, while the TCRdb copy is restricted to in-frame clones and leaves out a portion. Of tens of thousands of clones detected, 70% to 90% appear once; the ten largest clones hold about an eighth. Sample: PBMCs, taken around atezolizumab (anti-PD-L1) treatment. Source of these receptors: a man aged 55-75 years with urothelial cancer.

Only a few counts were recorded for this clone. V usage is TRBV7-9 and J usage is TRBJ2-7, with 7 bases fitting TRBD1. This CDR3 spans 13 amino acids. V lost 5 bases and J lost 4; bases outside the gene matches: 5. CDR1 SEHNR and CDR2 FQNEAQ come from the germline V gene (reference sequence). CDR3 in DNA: TGTGCCAGCAGCCCAAGACAGGGATACGAGCAGTACTTC. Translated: CASSPRQGYEQYF.

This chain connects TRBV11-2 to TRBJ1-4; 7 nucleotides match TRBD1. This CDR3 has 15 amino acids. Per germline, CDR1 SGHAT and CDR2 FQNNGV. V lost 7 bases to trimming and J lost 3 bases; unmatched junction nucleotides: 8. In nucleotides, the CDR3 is TGTGCCAGCAAGTTTTCCGGGACAGCTAATGAAAAACTGTTTTTT. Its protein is CASKFSGTANEKLFF.

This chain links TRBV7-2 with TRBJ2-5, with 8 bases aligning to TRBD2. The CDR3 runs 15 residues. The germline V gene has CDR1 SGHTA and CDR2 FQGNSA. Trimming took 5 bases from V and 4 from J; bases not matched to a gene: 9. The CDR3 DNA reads TGTGCCAGCAGCCGGGACGGGGGGGTTGGAGAGACCCAGTACTTC. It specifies CASSRDGGVGETQYF.

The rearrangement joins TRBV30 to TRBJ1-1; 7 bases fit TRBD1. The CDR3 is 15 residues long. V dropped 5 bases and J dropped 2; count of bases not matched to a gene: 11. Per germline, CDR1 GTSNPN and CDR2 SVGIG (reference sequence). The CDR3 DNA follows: TGTGCCTGGGGACCGGGACAGAGACGAAACACTGAAGCTTTCTTT. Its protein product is CAWGPGQRRNTEAFF.

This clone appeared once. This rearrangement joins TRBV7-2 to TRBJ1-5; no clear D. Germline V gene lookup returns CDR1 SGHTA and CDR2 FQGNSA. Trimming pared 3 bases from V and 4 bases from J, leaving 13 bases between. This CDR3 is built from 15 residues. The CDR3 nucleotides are TGTGCCAGCAGCTTGGGCGGGCGGCTAAATCAGCCCCAGCATTTT. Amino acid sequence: CASSLGGRLNQPQHF.

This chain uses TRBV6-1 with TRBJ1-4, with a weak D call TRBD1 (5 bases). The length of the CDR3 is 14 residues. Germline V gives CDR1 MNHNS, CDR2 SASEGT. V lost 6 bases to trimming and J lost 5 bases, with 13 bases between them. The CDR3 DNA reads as TGTGCCAGCAGGGGTGGACAAGTAAATGAAAAACTGTTTTTT. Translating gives CASRGGQVNEKLFF.

CDR3 protein: CASRYGTLNTDTQYF. The CDR3 region has the DNA TGCGCCAGCAGGTACGGGACTCTTAACACAGATACGCAGTATTTT. The V and J genes are TRBV4-1 and TRBJ2-3, with D possibly matching TRBD2 (6 bases). Germline CDR1 and CDR2: MGHRA and YSYEKL. The CDR3 is made up of 15 amino acids. Trimming left V 6 bases short and J 2 bases short, with 15 bases between.

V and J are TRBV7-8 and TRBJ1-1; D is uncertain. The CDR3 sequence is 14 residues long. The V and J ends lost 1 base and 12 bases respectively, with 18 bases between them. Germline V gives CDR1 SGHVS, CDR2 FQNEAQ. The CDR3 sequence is CASSLVGLGEVPFF. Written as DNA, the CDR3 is TGTGCCAGCAGCTTAGTGGGTCTGGGAGAGGTGCCTTTCTTT.

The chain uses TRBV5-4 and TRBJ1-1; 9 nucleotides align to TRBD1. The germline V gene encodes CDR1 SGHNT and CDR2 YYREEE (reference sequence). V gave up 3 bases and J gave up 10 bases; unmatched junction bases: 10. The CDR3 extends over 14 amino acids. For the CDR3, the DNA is TGTGCCAGCAGCTCGGGGGGACAGGGCACAAGAGCTTTCTTT. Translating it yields CASSSGGQGTRAFF.

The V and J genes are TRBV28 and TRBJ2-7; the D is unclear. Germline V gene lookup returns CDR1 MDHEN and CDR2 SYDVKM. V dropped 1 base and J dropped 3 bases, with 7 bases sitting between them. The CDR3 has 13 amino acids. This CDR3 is CASSLFQYYEQYF. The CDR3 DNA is TGTGCCAGCAGTTTATTCCAGTACTACGAGCAGTACTTC.

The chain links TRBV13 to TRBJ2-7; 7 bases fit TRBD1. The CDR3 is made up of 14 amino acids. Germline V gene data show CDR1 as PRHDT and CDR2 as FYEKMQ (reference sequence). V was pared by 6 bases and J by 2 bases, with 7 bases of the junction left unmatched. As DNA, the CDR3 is TGTGCCAGCAGGCTCCGGGACAGCACCTACGAGCAGTACTTC. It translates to CASRLRDSTYEQYF.